These 6 T cell receptor beta chains originate from one sample sequenced in a study of cytomegalovirus exposure and HLA in healthy donors. The PCR made use of 60 Vbeta and 13 Jbeta primers. Repertoires were generated with immunoSEQ multiplex PCR, while TCRdb's copy carries only in-frame clones and drops some. The data contain over 150,000 clones, 65% to 80% of them singletons. Sequencing was carried out using PBMCs. The source of these receptors is a man in his thirties or forties in good health and CMV-seropositive.

The chain uses TRBV25-1 and TRBJ2-3; TRBD1 matches 9 bases. The junction had 5 bases not matched to a gene; V was cut back by 0 bases and J by 4 bases. The CDR3 has 16 amino acids. Germline-derived CDR1 and CDR2 are MGHDK and SYGVNS. The CDR3 DNA reads as TGTGCCAGCAGTGAATATTGGGGACAGGGCCCAGATACGCAGTATTTT. It specifies CASSEYWGQGPDTQYF. Full variable domain (remainder filled in from reference TRBV25-1 and TRBJ2-3): EADIYQTPRYLVIGTGKKITLECSQTMGHDKMYWYQQDPGMELHLIHYSYGVNSTEKGDLSSESTVSRIRTEHFPLTLESARPSHTSQYLCASSEYWGQGPDTQYFGPGTRLTVL.

The chain is built from TRBV2 and TRBJ1-6, with D perhaps matching TRBD1 (5 bases). The CDR3 contains 13 residues. V dropped 10 bases and J dropped 13 bases, with 20 bases sitting between them. CDR1 and CDR2 from the germline V gene are SNHLY and FYNNEI. The CDR3 DNA reads TGTGCCATAGGGGCCGGATTGAACATCCCCCTCCACTTT. Residues: CAIGAGLNIPLHF. The variable domain in full, completed from reference TRBV2 and TRBJ1-6, reads EPEVTQTPSHQVTQMGQEVILRCVPISNHLYFYWYRQILGQKVEFLVSFYNNEISEKSEIFDDQFSVERPDGSNFTLKIRSTKLEDSAMYFCAIGAGLNIPLHFGNGTRLTVT.

CDR3 bases: TGCAGCGTTGCAGGACTGGGATCCTACGAGCAGTACTTC. Protein sequence: CSVAGLGSYEQYF. The chain is built from TRBV29-1 and TRBJ2-7; D is possibly TRBD2 (5 bases). The ends were cut back, 4 bases at V and 1 base at J, with 11 bases in the middle. Germline V gene lookup returns CDR1 SQVTM and CDR2 ANQGSEA. This CDR3 spans 13 amino acids.

This clone has a handful of counts. The chain links TRBV4-2 to TRBJ2-7, with TRBD2 identical over 12 bases. The CDR3 contains 15 residues. The germline CDR1 and CDR2 sequences are LGHNA and YNFKEQ. J was trimmed by 5 bases and V by 9 bases; bases with no gene match: 11. DNA for the CDR3: TGTGCCAGTGCCTTACTAGCGGGGGGCAGGAACGAGCAGTACTTC. This sequence encodes CASALLAGGRNEQYF.

V and J are TRBV7-2 and TRBJ2-3, with 8 positions matching TRBD2. Trimming cost V 5 bases and J 14 bases; bases outside gene matches: 18. Per germline, CDR1 SGHTA and CDR2 FQGNSA. The CDR3 is made up of 15 amino acids. The CDR3 loop is CASSRSGVLGGRGYF. Written as DNA, the CDR3 is TGTGCCAGCAGCCGTAGCGGGGTTTTAGGCGGGCGTGGGTATTTT.

CDR3 amino acids: CASSRETGWAEAFF. CDR3 sequence (DNA): TGTGCCAGCTCACGGGAGACAGGGTGGGCTGAAGCTTTCTTT. The chain joins TRBV18 to TRBJ1-1, with 7 bases matching TRBD1. Per germline, CDR1 KGHSH and CDR2 LQKENI. The J segment lost 6 bases and the V segment lost 4 bases, leaving 8 bases of the junction unmatched. This CDR3 has 14 amino acids.